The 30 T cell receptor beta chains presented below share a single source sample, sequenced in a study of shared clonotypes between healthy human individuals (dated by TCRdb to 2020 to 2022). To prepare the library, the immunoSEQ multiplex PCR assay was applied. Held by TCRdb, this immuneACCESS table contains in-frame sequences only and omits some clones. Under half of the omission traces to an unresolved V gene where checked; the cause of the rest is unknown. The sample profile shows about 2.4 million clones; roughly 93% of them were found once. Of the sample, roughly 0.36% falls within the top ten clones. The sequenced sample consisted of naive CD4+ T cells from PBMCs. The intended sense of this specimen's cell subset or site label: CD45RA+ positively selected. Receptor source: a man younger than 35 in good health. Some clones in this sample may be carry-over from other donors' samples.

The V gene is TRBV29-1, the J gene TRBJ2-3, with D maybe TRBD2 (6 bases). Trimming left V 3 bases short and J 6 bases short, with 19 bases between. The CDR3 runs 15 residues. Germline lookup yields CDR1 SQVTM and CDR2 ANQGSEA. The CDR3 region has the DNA TGCAGCGTTGAGAAAGGACTACCCCCGTATGATACGCAGTATTTT. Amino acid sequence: CSVEKGLPPYDTQYF.

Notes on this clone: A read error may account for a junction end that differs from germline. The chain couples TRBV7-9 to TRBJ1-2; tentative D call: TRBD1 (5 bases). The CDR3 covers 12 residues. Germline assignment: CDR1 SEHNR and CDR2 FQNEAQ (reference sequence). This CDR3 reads CASSPQGGTIAF. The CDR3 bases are TGTGCCAGCAGCCCCCAGGGAGGGACTATCGCCTTC.

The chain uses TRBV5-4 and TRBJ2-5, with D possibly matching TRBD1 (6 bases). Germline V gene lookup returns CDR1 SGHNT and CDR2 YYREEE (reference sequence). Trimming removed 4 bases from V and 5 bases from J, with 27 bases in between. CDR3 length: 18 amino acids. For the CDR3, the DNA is TGTGCCAGCAGCCTTACACCCCCGCAACTGGGGGCGCGGGAGACCCAGTACTTC. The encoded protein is CASSLTPPQLGARETQYF.

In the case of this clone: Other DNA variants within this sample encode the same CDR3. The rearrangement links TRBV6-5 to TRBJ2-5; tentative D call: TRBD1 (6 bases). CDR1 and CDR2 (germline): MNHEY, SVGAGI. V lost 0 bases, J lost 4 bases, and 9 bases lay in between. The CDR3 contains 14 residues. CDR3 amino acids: CASSYSTGLETQYF. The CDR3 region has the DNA TGTGCCAGCAGTTACTCAACAGGGTTAGAGACCCAGTACTTC.

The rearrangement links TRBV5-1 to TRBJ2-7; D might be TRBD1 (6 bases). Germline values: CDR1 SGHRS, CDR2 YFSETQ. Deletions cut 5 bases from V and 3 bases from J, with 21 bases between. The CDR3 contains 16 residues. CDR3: CASRGVSRTAFYEQYF. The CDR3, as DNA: TGCGCCAGCAGAGGTGTAAGTCGGACAGCTTTCTACGAGCAGTACTTC. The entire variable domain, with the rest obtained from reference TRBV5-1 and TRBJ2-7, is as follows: KAGVTQTPRYLIKTRGQQVTLSCSPISGHRSVSWYQQTPGQGLQFLFEYFSETQRNKGNFPGRFSGRQFSNSRSEMNVSTLELGDSALYLCASRGVSRTAFYEQYFGPGTRLTVT.

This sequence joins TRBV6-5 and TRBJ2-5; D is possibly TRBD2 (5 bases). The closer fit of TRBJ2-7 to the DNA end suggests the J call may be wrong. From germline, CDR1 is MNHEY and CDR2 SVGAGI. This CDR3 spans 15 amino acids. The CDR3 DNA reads TGTGCCAGCAGTTACTCGATAAGAGGGAGCTACGAGCAGTACTTC. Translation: CASSYSIRGSYEQYF.

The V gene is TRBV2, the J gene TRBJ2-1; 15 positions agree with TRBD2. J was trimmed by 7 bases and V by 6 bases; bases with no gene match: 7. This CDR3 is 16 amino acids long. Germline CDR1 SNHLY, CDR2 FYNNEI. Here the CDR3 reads CASRFSGTSGRNEQFF. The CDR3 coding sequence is TGTGCCAGCAGGTTTTCCGGGACTAGCGGGAGGAATGAGCAGTTCTTC.

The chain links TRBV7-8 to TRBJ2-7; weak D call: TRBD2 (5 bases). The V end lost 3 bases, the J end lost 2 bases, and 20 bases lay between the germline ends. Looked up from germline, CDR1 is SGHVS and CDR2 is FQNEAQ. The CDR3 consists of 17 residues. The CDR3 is CASSFSEPAVFTYEQYF. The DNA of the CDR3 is TGTGCCAGCAGCTTTAGCGAACCCGCGGTTTTCACCTACGAGCAGTACTTC. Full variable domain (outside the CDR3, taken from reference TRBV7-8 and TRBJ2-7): GAGVSQSPRYKVAKRGQDVALRCDPISGHVSLFWYQQALGQGPEFLTYFQNEAQLDKSGLPSDRFFAERPEGSVSTLKIQRTQQEDSAVYLCASSFSEPAVFTYEQYFGPGTRLTVT.

The chain's CDR3 is CASSSGLAGGPTYNEQFF. The CDR3 nucleotides are TGTGCCAGCAGCTCGGGACTAGCGGGAGGGCCTACTTACAATGAGCAGTTCTTC. V and J are TRBV4-2 and TRBJ2-1; 16 bases are shared with TRBD2. Germline V gives CDR1 LGHNA, CDR2 YNFKEQ. V shed 5 bases and J 4 bases; nucleotides not matched to a gene: 8. The CDR3 has 18 residues.

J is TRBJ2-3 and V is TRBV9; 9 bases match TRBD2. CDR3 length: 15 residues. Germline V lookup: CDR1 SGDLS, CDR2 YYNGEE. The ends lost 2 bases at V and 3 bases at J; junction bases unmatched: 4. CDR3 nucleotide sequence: TGTGCCAGCAGCGTTTGGACTAGCGTAACAGATACGCAGTATTTT. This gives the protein CASSVWTSVTDTQYF.

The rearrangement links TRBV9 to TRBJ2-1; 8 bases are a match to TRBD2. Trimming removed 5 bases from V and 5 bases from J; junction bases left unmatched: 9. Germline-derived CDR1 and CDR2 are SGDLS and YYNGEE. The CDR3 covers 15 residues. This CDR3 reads CASSPLGAGDNEQFF. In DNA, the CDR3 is TGTGCCAGCAGTCCCCTGGGAGCGGGGGACAATGAGCAGTTCTTC.

The CDR3: CASSQKGETMKKLFF. Here the CDR3 DNA reads TGCGCCAGCAGCCAAAAGGGGGAAACAATGAAAAAACTGTTTTTT. J is TRBJ1-4 and V is TRBV4-1; possibly TRBD1 for D (6 bases). This CDR3 contains 15 residues. Deletions cut 2 bases from V and 9 bases from J, with 16 bases between. Germline lookup yields CDR1 MGHRA and CDR2 YSYEKL.

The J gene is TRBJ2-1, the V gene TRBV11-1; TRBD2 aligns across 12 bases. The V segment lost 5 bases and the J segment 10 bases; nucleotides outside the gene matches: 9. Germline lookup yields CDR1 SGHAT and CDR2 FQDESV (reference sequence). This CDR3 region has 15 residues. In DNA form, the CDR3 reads TGTGCCAGCAGCCCCCTAGCGGGAGGGCCGGGAGAGCAGTTCTTC. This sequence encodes CASSPLAGGPGEQFF. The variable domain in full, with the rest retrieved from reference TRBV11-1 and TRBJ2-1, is EAEVAQSPRYKITEKSQAVAFWCDPISGHATLYWYRQILGQGPELLVQFQDESVVDDSQLPKDRFSAERLKGVDSTLKIQPAELGDSAMYLCASSPLAGGPGEQFFGPGTRLTVL.

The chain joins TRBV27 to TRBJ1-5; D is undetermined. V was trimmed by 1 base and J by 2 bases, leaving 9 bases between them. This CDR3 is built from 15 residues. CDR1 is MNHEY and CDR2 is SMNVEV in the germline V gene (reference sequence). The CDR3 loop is CASSLLPGGNQPQHF. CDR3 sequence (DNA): TGTGCCAGCAGTTTATTGCCGGGCGGCAATCAGCCCCAGCATTTT.

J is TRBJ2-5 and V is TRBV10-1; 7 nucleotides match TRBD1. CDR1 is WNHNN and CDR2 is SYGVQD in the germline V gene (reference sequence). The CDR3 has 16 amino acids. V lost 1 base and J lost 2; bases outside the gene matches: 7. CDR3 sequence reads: CASSEWLDRHQETQYF. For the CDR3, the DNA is TGCGCCAGCAGTGAGTGGCTGGACAGGCATCAAGAGACCCAGTACTTC.

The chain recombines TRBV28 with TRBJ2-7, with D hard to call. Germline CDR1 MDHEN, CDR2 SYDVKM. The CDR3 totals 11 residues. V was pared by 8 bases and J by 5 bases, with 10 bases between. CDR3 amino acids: CASRWADEQYF. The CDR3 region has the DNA TGTGCCAGCCGTTGGGCGGACGAGCAGTACTTC.

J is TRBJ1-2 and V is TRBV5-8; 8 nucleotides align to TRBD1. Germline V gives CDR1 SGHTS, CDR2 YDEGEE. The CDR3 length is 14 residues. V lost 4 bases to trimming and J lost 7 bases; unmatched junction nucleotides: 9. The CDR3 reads CASSRRTGFGGYTF. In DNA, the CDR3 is TGTGCCAGCAGCCGGCGGACAGGGTTCGGTGGCTACACCTTC.

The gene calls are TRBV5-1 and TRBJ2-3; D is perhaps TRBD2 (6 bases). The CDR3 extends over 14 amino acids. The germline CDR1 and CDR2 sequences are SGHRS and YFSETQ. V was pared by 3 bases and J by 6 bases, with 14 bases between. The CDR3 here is CASSYGRGEDTQYF. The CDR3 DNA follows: TGCGCCAGCAGCTACGGGAGAGGTGAGGATACGCAGTATTTT.

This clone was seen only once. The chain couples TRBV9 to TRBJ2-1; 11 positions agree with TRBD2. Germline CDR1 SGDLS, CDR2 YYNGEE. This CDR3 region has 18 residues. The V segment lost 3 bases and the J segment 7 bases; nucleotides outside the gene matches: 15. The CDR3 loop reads CASSGEGTSGPRGNEQFF. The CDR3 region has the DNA TGTGCCAGCAGCGGAGAAGGGACTAGCGGCCCAAGAGGGAATGAGCAGTTCTTC.

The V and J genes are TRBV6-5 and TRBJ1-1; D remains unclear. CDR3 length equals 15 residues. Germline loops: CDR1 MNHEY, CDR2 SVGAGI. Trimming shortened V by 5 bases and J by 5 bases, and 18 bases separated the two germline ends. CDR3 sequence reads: CASSARLEGGTEAFF. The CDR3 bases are TGTGCCAGCAGTGCCCGGCTGGAGGGAGGAACTGAAGCTTTCTTT.

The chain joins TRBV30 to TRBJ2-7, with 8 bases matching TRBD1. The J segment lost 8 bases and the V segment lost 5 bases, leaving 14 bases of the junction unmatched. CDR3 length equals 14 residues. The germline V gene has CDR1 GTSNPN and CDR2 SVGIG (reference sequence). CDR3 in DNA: TGTGCCTGGGGTGGACGGACAGGGTTTAAAAAGCAGTACTTC. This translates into CAWGGRTGFKKQYF.

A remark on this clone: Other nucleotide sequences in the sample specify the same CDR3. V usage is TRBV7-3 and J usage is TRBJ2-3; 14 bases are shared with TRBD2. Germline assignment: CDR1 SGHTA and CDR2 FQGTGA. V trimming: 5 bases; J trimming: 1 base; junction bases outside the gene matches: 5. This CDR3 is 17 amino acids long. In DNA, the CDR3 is TGTGCCAGCAGCCCTAAGGGACTAGCGGGAGGCACAGATACGCAGTATTTT. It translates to CASSPKGLAGGTDTQYF.

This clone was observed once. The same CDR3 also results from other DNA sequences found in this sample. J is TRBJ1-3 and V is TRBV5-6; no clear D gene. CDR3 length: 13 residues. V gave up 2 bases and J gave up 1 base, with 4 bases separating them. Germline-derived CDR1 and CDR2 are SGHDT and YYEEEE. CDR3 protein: CASSFYSGNTIYF. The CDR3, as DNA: TGTGCCAGCAGCTTTTATTCTGGAAACACCATATATTTT.

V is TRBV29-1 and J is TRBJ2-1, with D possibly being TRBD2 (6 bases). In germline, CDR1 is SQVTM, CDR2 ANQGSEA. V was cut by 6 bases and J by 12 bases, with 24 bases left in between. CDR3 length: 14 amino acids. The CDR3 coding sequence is TGCAGCGTGCGGCGGGACCCGCCTACCGGTGGGCAGTTCTTC. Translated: CSVRRDPPTGGQFF.

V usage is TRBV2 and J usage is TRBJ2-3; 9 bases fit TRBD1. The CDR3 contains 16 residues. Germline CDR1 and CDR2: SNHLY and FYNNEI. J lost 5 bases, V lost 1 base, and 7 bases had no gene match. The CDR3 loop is CASSEGPGQGRDTQYF. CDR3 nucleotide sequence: TGTGCCAGCAGTGAAGGACCGGGACAGGGACGAGATACGCAGTATTTT.

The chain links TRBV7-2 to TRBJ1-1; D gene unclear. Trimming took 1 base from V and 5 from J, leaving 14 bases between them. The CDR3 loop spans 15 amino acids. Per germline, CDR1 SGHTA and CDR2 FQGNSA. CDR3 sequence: CASSLVIGANTEAFF. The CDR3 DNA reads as TGTGCCAGCAGCTTAGTAATCGGAGCTAATACTGAAGCTTTCTTT.

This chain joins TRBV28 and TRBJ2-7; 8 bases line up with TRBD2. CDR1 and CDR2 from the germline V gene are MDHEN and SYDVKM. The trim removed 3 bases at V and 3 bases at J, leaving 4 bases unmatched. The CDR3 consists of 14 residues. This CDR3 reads CASSFAGGNYEQYF. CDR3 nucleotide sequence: TGTGCCAGCAGTTTCGCGGGGGGAAACTACGAGCAGTACTTC.

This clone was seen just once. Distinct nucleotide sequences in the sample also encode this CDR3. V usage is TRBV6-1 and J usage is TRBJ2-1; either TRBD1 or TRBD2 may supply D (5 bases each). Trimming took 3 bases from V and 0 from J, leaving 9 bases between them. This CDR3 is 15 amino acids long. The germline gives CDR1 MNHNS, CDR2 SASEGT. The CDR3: CASSERGTSYNEQFF. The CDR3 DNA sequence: TGTGCCAGCAGTGAGAGGGGAACCTCCTACAATGAGCAGTTCTTC.

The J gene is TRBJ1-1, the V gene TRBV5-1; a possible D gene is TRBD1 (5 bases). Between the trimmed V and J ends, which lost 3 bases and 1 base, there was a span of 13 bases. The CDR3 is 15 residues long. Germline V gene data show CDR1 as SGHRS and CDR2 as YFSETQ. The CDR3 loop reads CASSSGGVENTEAFF. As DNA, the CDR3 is TGCGCCAGCAGCTCTGGAGGGGTTGAGAACACTGAAGCTTTCTTT.

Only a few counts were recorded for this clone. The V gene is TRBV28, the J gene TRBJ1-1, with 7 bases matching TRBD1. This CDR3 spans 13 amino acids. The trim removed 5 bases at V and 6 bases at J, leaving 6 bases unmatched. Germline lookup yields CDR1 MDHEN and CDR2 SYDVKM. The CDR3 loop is CASSAQGRAEAFF. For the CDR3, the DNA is TGTGCCAGCAGTGCACAGGGGAGGGCTGAAGCTTTCTTT. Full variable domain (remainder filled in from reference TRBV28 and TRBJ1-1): DVKVTQSSRYLVKRTGEKVFLECVQDMDHENMFWYRQDPGLGLRLIYFSYDVKMKEKGDIPEGYSVSREKKERFSLILESASTNQTSMYLCASSAQGRAEAFFGQGTRLTVV.